Described below is a single T cell receptor beta chain sequence and its context. The antigen remains undetermined. TCRdb's copy holds only in-frame clones and misses some; the assay was immunoSEQ multiplex PCR. This sample has 84,000 or so clones, with 80% to 90% found just once. Trimming removed 4 bases from V and 5 bases from J; junction bases left unmatched: 11. The CDR3 has 15 amino acids. Germline V CDR1 and CDR2: SGHNT, YYREEE (reference sequence). This specimen belongs to a study of T cell responses to AZD1222 COVID-19 vaccine. Study results and limitations: Vaccine-associated CD4 TCRs ranged over spike, dominating at 160-218 and 743-854.

This clonotype was sampled from an adult in good health. The sequencing used peripheral blood, collected on day 0 of AZD1222 vaccination. The V gene is TRBV5-4, the J gene TRBJ2-7; 8 bases align to TRBD2. The CDR3 here is CASSIIAGNLDEQYF. CDR3 coding DNA: TGTGCCAGCAGCATAATAGCGGGAAACCTGGACGAGCAGTACTTC.